These 32 T cell receptor beta chains were sequenced from one sample in a study of OX40 agonist ivuxolimab in advanced cancers. The table came from immunoSEQ multiplex PCR; TCRdb's copy has only in-frame clones and leaves some out. This table holds tens of thousands of clones, about 87% found once. The sample was CD4+ or CD8+ T cells sorted from blood, taken in a trial of the OX40 agonist ivuxolimab. The receptors come from an adult with an advanced solid tumor such as melanoma, head and neck, liver or kidney cancer.

This sequence joins TRBV28 and TRBJ2-7; 10 nucleotides align to TRBD1. Germline values: CDR1 MDHEN, CDR2 SYDVKM. The CDR3 consists of 14 residues. J lost 4 bases, V lost 4 bases, and 4 bases had no gene match. The CDR3 nucleotides are TGTGCCAGCAGTTCCGGACAGGGGGATTACGAGCAGTACTTC. Translation: CASSSGQGDYEQYF.

The V call is TRBV5-4, the J call TRBJ2-4; D may be TRBD1 (5 bases). The germline gives CDR1 SGHNT, CDR2 YYREEE (reference sequence). The CDR3 spans 13 residues. Trimming removed 0 bases at V and 8 bases at J, with 9 bases between. In DNA form, the CDR3 reads TGTGCCAGCAGCTTGGAGGGGTCGGACATTCAGTACTTC. Encoded protein: CASSLEGSDIQYF. The full variable domain, rest sourced from reference TRBV5-4 and TRBJ2-4, is ETGVTQSPTHLIKTRGQQVTLRCSSQSGHNTVSWYQQALGQGPQFIFQYYREEENGRGNFPPRFSGLQFPNYSSELNVNALELDDSALYLCASSLEGSDIQYFGAGTRLSVL.

V and J are TRBV7-8 and TRBJ1-4; the D is unclear. Germline V lookup: CDR1 SGHVS, CDR2 FQNEAQ. The CDR3 has 15 residues. Between the trimmed V and J ends, which lost 5 bases and 1 base, there was a span of 11 bases. The chain's CDR3 is CASSGMGGTNEKLFF. The CDR3 DNA is TGTGCCAGCAGCGGAATGGGCGGAACTAATGAAAAACTGTTTTTT. The entire variable domain, with the rest obtained from reference TRBV7-8 and TRBJ1-4, is as follows: GAGVSQSPRYKVAKRGQDVALRCDPISGHVSLFWYQQALGQGPEFLTYFQNEAQLDKSGLPSDRFFAERPEGSVSTLKIQRTQQEDSAVYLCASSGMGGTNEKLFFGSGTQLSVL.

The V call is TRBV29-1, the J call TRBJ2-1, with TRBD1 as a possible D gene (5 bases). CDR3 size: 15 residues. Germline V gene data show CDR1 as SQVTM and CDR2 as ANQGSEA. The V and J ends lost 4 bases and 0 bases respectively, with 13 bases between them. The CDR3 DNA sequence: TGCAGCGTTGCAAGGGGCCGGAGCTCCTACAATGAGCAGTTCTTC. It yields the protein CSVARGRSSYNEQFF.

The chain couples TRBV5-6 to TRBJ1-6, with 9 bases lining up with TRBD1. CDR1 is SGHDT and CDR2 is YYEEEE in the germline V gene. The V segment lost 4 bases and the J segment 7 bases; nucleotides outside the gene matches: 9. This CDR3 is built from 16 residues. CDR3 in amino acids: CASSTGQGRKNSPLHF. CDR3 DNA sequence: TGTGCCAGCAGCACAGGACAGGGGCGGAAAAATTCACCCCTCCACTTT.

The chain joins TRBV5-6 to TRBJ2-1; tentatively, D is TRBD1 (6 bases). V lost 4 bases and J 2 bases, leaving 10 bases between the germline ends. The CDR3 extends over 14 amino acids. CDR1 and CDR2 from the germline V gene are SGHDT and YYEEEE. The CDR3 loop is CASSTGQTYNEQFF. CDR3 nucleotides: TGTGCCAGCAGCACTGGACAGACCTACAATGAGCAGTTCTTC.

The rearrangement uses TRBV5-1 and TRBJ2-2, with D tentatively TRBD1 (5 bases). This CDR3 has 16 amino acids. Germline loops: CDR1 SGHRS, CDR2 YFSETQ. Trimming took off 3 bases at V and 1 base at J, with 13 bases between the two ends. The CDR3 nucleotides read TGCGCCAGCAGCTCCCAAGGGGCTGAGAACACCGGGGAGCTGTTTTTT. It encodes CASSSQGAENTGELFF.

In its sample, this clone was seen a few times. The chain joins TRBV11-1 to TRBJ2-6, with no clear D. The CDR3 consists of 16 residues. The germline V gene has CDR1 SGHAT and CDR2 FQDESV (reference sequence). V dropped 5 bases and J dropped 0 bases, with 11 bases sitting between them. CDR3 loop: CASSPTKSSGANVLTF. In DNA form, the CDR3 reads TGTGCCAGCAGCCCCACGAAAAGCTCTGGGGCCAACGTCCTGACTTTC.

The chain couples TRBV28 to TRBJ1-5; 7 positions agree with TRBD1. The CDR3 is 17 residues long. V was pared by 1 base and J by 7 bases, with 13 bases of the junction left unmatched. Germline V gives CDR1 MDHEN, CDR2 SYDVKM. This CDR3 reads CASSLFGGQSVHQPQHF. CDR3 nucleotide sequence: TGTGCCAGCAGTTTATTTGGGGGACAGTCGGTTCACCAGCCCCAGCATTTT. Combining the CDR3 with reference TRBV28 and TRBJ1-5 gives the whole variable domain DVKVTQSSRYLVKRTGEKVFLECVQDMDHENMFWYRQDPGLGLRLIYFSYDVKMKEKGDIPEGYSVSREKKERFSLILESASTNQTSMYLCASSLFGGQSVHQPQHFGDGTRLSIL.

The chain has TRBV6-4 and TRBJ1-2; 12 bases are a match to TRBD1. The J segment lost 6 bases and the V segment lost 6 bases, leaving 8 bases of the junction unmatched. CDR1 and CDR2 from the germline V gene are MRHNA and SNTAGT. CDR3 size: 15 residues. CDR3 loop: CASRNPGDRGHGYTF. The CDR3 coding sequence is TGTGCCAGCAGGAATCCCGGGGACAGGGGGCATGGCTACACCTTC.

This chain's CDR3 is CASSFDSLNQPQHF. Written as DNA, the CDR3 is TGTGCCAGCAGCTTCGACAGCCTCAATCAGCCCCAGCATTTT. The chain has TRBV7-2 and TRBJ1-5; maybe TRBD1 (5 bases). The CDR3 has 14 residues. Germline V CDR1 and CDR2: SGHTA, FQGNSA. The germline V and J ends were trimmed by 3 bases and 3 bases, with 9 bases remaining between them.

This rearrangement joins TRBV5-1 to TRBJ1-1; D perhaps matches TRBD1 (6 bases). Germline lookup yields CDR1 SGHRS and CDR2 YFSETQ. Trimming left V 4 bases short and J 5 bases short, with 12 bases between. There are 13 residues in the CDR3. The CDR3 DNA reads TGCGCCAGCAGCACGACAGGAAGGACTGAAGCTTTCTTT. It specifies CASSTTGRTEAFF.

This clone was seen a handful of times. An end of the junction differs from the germline gene, which may be a read error. The rearrangement uses TRBV18 and TRBJ2-7; the D gene is possibly TRBD1 (6 bases). The CDR3 covers 13 residues. Germline V gene data show CDR1 as KGHSH and CDR2 as LQKENI. The chain's CDR3 is CASSPVRGGHSDF. The CDR3 DNA follows: TGTGCCAGCTCACCAGTAAGAGGGGGACATTCGGACTTC.

There are a few counts of this clone. The J gene is TRBJ1-2, the V gene TRBV2; D is uncertain. The ends were cut back, 4 bases at V and 0 bases at J, with 6 bases in the middle. The CDR3 has 13 residues. Germline V gives CDR1 SNHLY, CDR2 FYNNEI. CDR3 DNA sequence: TGTGCCAGCAGTGTATCCCCTAACTATGGCTACACCTTC. It codes for CASSVSPNYGYTF. The entire variable domain, with the rest obtained from reference TRBV2 and TRBJ1-2, is as follows: EPEVTQTPSHQVTQMGQEVILRCVPISNHLYFYWYRQILGQKVEFLVSFYNNEISEKSEIFDDQFSVERPDGSNFTLKIRSTKLEDSAMYFCASSVSPNYGYTFGSGTRLTVV.

The chain employs TRBV28 and TRBJ1-6; D uncertain. Germline loops: CDR1 MDHEN, CDR2 SYDVKM. The CDR3 is 14 amino acids. Trimming removed 10 bases from V and 3 bases from J, with 13 bases in between. In nucleotides, the CDR3 is TGTGCCATGAAACGGAACAACTATAATTCACCCCTCCACTTT. This gives the protein CAMKRNNYNSPLHF. The complete variable domain, with remaining parts taken from reference TRBV28 and TRBJ1-6, reads DVKVTQSSRYLVKRTGEKVFLECVQDMDHENMFWYRQDPGLGLRLIYFSYDVKMKEKGDIPEGYSVSREKKERFSLILESASTNQTSMYLCAMKRNNYNSPLHFGNGTRLTVT.

This clone was observed once. The chain recombines TRBV6-6 with TRBJ1-2, with no clear D. The CDR3 is 14 residues long. Trimming pared 4 bases from V and 0 bases from J, leaving 9 bases between. The germline V gene has CDR1 MNHNY and CDR2 SVGAGI (reference sequence). CDR3 protein: CASSLATPNYGYTF. DNA of the CDR3: TGTGCCAGCAGTTTGGCGACACCTAACTATGGCTACACCTTC.

J is TRBJ2-1 and V is TRBV19; TRBD2 matches at 10 bases. With 7 bases clipped from V and 9 bases from J, the junction kept 12 bases outside the gene matches. Per germline, CDR1 LNHDA and CDR2 SQIVND (reference sequence). The CDR3 runs 15 residues. CDR3 coding DNA: TGTGCCAGTAAGAGCGGGGGGGACCCCAATTTTGAGCAGTTCTTC. The encoded protein is CASKSGGDPNFEQFF.

This chain uses TRBV28 with TRBJ1-4; D is possibly TRBD1 (5 bases). The CDR3 covers 13 residues. CDR1 and CDR2 from the germline V gene are MDHEN and SYDVKM. The germline V and J ends were trimmed by 5 bases and 8 bases, with 12 bases remaining between them. CDR3 sequence (DNA): TGTGCCAGCAGTCCCTCGACAGTAGAAAAACTGTTTTTT. This gives the protein CASSPSTVEKLFF.

The chain uses TRBV6-5 and TRBJ1-2, with D hard to call. The CDR3 is 13 amino acids. Germline V gene data show CDR1 as MNHEY and CDR2 as SVGAGI. Trimming pared 6 bases from V and 7 bases from J, leaving 15 bases between. CDR3 bases: TGTGCCAGCAGCGAGGGCACTACTCGTGGCTACACCTTC. Protein sequence: CASSEGTTRGYTF.

The chain is built from TRBV7-9 and TRBJ1-1; no reliable D call. The CDR3 has 16 amino acids. Trimming pared 5 bases from V and 1 base from J, leaving 17 bases between. Germline values: CDR1 SEHNR, CDR2 FQNEAQ (reference sequence). In DNA form, the CDR3 reads TGTGCCAGCAGCCCCGTCATCGGTCGCGGGAACACTGAAGCTTTCTTT. It yields the protein CASSPVIGRGNTEAFF.

This clone occurred a few times. The J gene is TRBJ1-2, the V gene TRBV4-2, with TRBD1 identical over 9 bases. The CDR3 has 15 amino acids. CDR1 and CDR2 (germline): LGHNA, YNFKEQ. Trimming took 2 bases from V and 3 from J; bases not matched to a gene: 4. The DNA for the CDR3 is TGTGCCAGCAGCCAAACAGGGGGCGCGGACTATGGCTACACCTTC. It is translated as CASSQTGGADYGYTF.

This chain uses TRBV7-2 with TRBJ2-3, with 8 bases that match TRBD1. The CDR3 is made up of 13 amino acids. Trimming removed 5 bases from V and 7 bases from J; junction bases left unmatched: 5. Germline loops: CDR1 SGHTA, CDR2 FQGNSA. This CDR3 is CASSQQGANTQYF. The CDR3 bases are TGTGCCAGCAGCCAGCAGGGGGCGAATACGCAGTATTTT. Looking up the rest from reference TRBV7-2 and TRBJ2-3 gives the full variable domain: GAGVSQSPSNKVTEKGKDVELRCDPISGHTALYWYRQSLGQGLEFLIYFQGNSAPDKSGLPSDRFSAERTGGSVSTLTIQRTQQEDSAVYLCASSQQGANTQYFGPGTRLTVL.

J is TRBJ1-6 and V is TRBV11-3; no clear D gene. The V end was cut by 0 bases, the J end by 8 bases, with 5 bases between. Germline V gives CDR1 SGHNT, CDR2 YENEEA. This CDR3 is 13 amino acids long. CDR3 in amino acids: CASSLDRYSPLHF. DNA of the CDR3: TGTGCCAGCAGCTTAGACAGATATTCACCCCTCCACTTT.

The chain employs TRBV9 and TRBJ1-1; TRBD1 matches at 9 bases. V was clipped by 4 bases and J by 5 bases; unmatched bases: 3. This CDR3 is 13 amino acids long. Germline values: CDR1 SGDLS, CDR2 YYNGEE. CDR3 sequence reads: CASSKQGATEAFF. CDR3 in DNA: TGTGCCAGCAGCAAACAGGGGGCGACTGAAGCTTTCTTT.

The V gene is TRBV7-8, the J gene TRBJ2-5; TRBD1 aligns across 7 bases. There are 13 residues in the CDR3. CDR1 is SGHVS, CDR2 FQNEAQ, per germline. V shed 5 bases, J shed 7 bases, and the junction held 7 bases outside the gene matches. CDR3: CASSRDREGTQYF. For the CDR3, the DNA is TGTGCCAGCAGCCGAGACAGGGAAGGGACCCAGTACTTC. Supplemented by reference TRBV7-8 and TRBJ2-5, the full variable domain reads GAGVSQSPRYKVAKRGQDVALRCDPISGHVSLFWYQQALGQGPEFLTYFQNEAQLDKSGLPSDRFFAERPEGSVSTLKIQRTQQEDSAVYLCASSRDREGTQYFGPGTRLLVL.

The chain combines TRBV28 with TRBJ2-2; tentatively, D is TRBD2 (7 bases). The CDR3 is 18 residues long. V shed 7 bases and J shed 4 bases, with 25 bases lying between them. Germline V gene data show CDR1 as MDHEN and CDR2 as SYDVKM. CDR3 DNA: TGTGCCAGCACCCTTGTCCCCTTAGGGGGGGCCGGCACCGGGGAGCTGTTTTTT. This encodes CASTLVPLGGAGTGELFF.

This clone was counted between two and nine times. The chain employs TRBV5-1 and TRBJ2-1, with D possibly TRBD1 on 6 matching bases. CDR3 length: 12 residues. Germline V lookup: CDR1 SGHRS, CDR2 YFSETQ. Trimming left V 4 bases short and J 8 bases short, with 10 bases between. In nucleotides, the CDR3 is TGCGCCAGCAGCCAACAGGGTTATGAGCAGTTCTTC. It is translated as CASSQQGYEQFF. Filled out from reference TRBV5-1 and TRBJ2-1, the complete variable domain reads KAGVTQTPRYLIKTRGQQVTLSCSPISGHRSVSWYQQTPGQGLQFLFEYFSETQRNKGNFPGRFSGRQFSNSRSEMNVSTLELGDSALYLCASSQQGYEQFFGPGTRLTVL.

The chain recombines TRBV28 with TRBJ1-1, with D maybe TRBD1 (6 bases). V was trimmed by 10 bases and J by 4 bases, leaving 16 bases between them. CDR3 length: 13 amino acids. Germline CDR1 is MDHEN and CDR2 is SYDVKM. The CDR3 DNA follows: TGTGCCACCACATCAGGGGCTGGCACTGAAGCTTTCTTT. Protein: CATTSGAGTEAFF.

The rearrangement links TRBV10-2 to TRBJ1-1; D ambiguous. Germline V gives CDR1 WSHSY, CDR2 SAAADI. There are 15 residues in the CDR3. V was trimmed by 4 bases and J by 7 bases, leaving 19 bases between them. The CDR3 is CASSALSGKPREAFF. CDR3 in DNA: TGCGCCAGCAGTGCGCTCTCGGGGAAGCCTCGTGAAGCTTTCTTT.

The chain is built from TRBV28 and TRBJ2-3; 9 bases are a match to TRBD1. Trimming removed 4 bases from V and 0 bases from J; junction bases left unmatched: 8. Germline V lookup: CDR1 MDHEN, CDR2 SYDVKM. This CDR3 is 17 amino acids long. The CDR3 DNA is TGTGCCAGCAGTTCCCCACAGGGGGCCCCTAGCACAGATACGCAGTATTTT. Encoded protein: CASSSPQGAPSTDTQYF. Supplemented by reference TRBV28 and TRBJ2-3, the full variable domain reads DVKVTQSSRYLVKRTGEKVFLECVQDMDHENMFWYRQDPGLGLRLIYFSYDVKMKEKGDIPEGYSVSREKKERFSLILESASTNQTSMYLCASSSPQGAPSTDTQYFGPGTRLTVL.

This chain connects TRBV4-2 to TRBJ2-7; D is ambiguous. V was trimmed by 0 bases and J by 3 bases, leaving 9 bases between them. The CDR3 is 14 amino acids. CDR1 is LGHNA, CDR2 YNFKEQ, per germline. In nucleotides, the CDR3 is TGTGCCAGCAGCCAAGAACAGTTGGGCTACGAGCAGTACTTC. Protein product: CASSQEQLGYEQYF.

Regarding this clone: At one end, the junction sequence differs from germline, possibly due to a read error. The rearrangement links TRBV7-9 to TRBJ1-1; D gene unclear. Germline V gives CDR1 SEHNR, CDR2 FQNEAQ (reference sequence). The CDR3 contains 9 residues. DNA of the CDR3: TGTGCCAGCAGCTTAGAATATGGGTTT. Amino acid sequence: CASSLEYGF.